The TCR beta chain described here comes from a study of beta chain features in type 1 diabetes. Study-wide context: Sorted cells, 107,917,701 in number, were examined across all samples.

Study conclusions and caveats: At VDJ recombination sites, type 1 diabetes patients had fewer insertions and more deleted nucleotides. Patients showed naive, central memory and Treg TCRB repertoires that appeared more similar than those of healthy donors.

The study reverse transcribed the entire isolated RNA, so it sequenced expressed TCRB transcripts. Mean read depth for naive, central memory and regulatory T cell samples was several million reads. Sequencing was performed with immunoSEQ multiplex PCR; in TCRdb, only in-frame clones are kept and a portion is missing. Of about 260,000 clones in the sample, over 65% are singletons; the top ten hold about 0.051%. Comments on this clone: Its cognate antigen is unknown.

CDR3 length: 14 amino acids. The germline gives CDR1 LGHNA, CDR2 YNFKEQ. The ends lost 3 bases at V and 5 bases at J; junction bases unmatched: 6. Source material: naive CD4+ T cells from blood. The receptor was isolated from a man aged 25 to 40 in good health. The chain couples TRBV4-2 to TRBJ1-1; the match to TRBD1 covers 7 bases. The CDR3 coding sequence is TGTGCCAGCAGCCACGCTGACAGGGATACTGAAGCTTTCTTT. This encodes CASSHADRDTEAFF.